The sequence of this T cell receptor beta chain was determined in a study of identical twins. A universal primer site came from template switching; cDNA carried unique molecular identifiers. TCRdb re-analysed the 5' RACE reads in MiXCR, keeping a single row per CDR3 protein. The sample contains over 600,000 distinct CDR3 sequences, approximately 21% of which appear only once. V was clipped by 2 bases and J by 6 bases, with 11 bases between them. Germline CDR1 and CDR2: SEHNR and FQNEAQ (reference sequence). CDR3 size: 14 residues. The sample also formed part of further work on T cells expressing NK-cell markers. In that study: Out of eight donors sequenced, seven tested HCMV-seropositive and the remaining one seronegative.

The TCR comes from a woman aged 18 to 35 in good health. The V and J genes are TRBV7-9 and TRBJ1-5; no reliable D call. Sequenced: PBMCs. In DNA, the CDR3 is TGTGCCAGCAGCTTAAAAGGGTTAGGTCAGCCCCAGCATTTT. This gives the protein CASSLKGLGQPQHF.